In this sample, the clone carrying this TCR beta chain turned up many times. Its cognate antigen is unknown. The method for making cDNA was 5'RACE, and it used 10-nucleotide random UMIs. TCRdb passed the 5' RACE reads through MiXCR, listing each CDR3 protein once. The sample has just over 95,000 distinct CDR3 sequences; roughly 3.5% are singletons. Trimming shortened V by 4 bases and J by 1 base, and 9 bases separated the two germline ends. The CDR3 is 14 residues long. Germline lookup yields CDR1 SGHRS and CDR2 YFSETQ. The sample belongs to a study of neurological immune-mediated disorders. Study outcomes and limitations: None of the CDR3 amino acid sequences of expanded clones were shared across subjects, and this suggested private repertoires in all groups.

For the unsorted libraries, 2 million PBMCs stored at -80 C served as input. The V call is TRBV5-1, the J call TRBJ2-1; possibly TRBD1 for D (5 bases). Sequencing input: PBMCs. This TCR came from a woman aged 18-35 years with multiple sclerosis. CDR3 DNA: TGCGCCAGCAGCACCAGGGTTTCCTACAATGAGCAGTTCTTC. This codes for CASSTRVSYNEQFF.